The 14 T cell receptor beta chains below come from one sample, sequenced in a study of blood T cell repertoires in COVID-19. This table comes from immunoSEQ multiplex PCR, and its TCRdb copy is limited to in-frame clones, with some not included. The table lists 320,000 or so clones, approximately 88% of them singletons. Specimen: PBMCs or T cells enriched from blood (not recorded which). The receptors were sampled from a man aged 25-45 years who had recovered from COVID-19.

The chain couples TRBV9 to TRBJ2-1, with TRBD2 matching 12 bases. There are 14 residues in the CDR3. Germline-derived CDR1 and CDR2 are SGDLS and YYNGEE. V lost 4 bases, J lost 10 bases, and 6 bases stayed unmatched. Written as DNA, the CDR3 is TGTGCCAGCAGCTCTACTAGCGGGGGGAGCGAGCAGTTCTTC. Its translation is CASSSTSGGSEQFF. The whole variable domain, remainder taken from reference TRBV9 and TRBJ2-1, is DSGVTQTPKHLITATGQRVTLRCSPRSGDLSVYWYQQSLDQGLQFLIQYYNGEERAKGNILERFSAQQFPDLHSELNLSSLELGDSALYFCASSSTSGGSEQFFGPGTRLTVL.

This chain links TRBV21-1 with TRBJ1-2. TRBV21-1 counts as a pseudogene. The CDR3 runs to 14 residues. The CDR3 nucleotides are TGTGCCAGCAGCCGGAGGAAGGGTATCCTTGGCTACACCTTC. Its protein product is CASSRRKGILGYTF.

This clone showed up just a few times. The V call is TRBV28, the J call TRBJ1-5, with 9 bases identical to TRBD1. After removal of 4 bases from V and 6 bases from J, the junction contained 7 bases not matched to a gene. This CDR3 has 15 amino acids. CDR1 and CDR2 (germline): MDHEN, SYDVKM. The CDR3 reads CASSSGQGWGQPQHF. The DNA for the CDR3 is TGTGCCAGCAGTTCTGGACAGGGGTGGGGTCAGCCCCAGCATTTT. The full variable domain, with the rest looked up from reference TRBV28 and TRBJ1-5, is DVKVTQSSRYLVKRTGEKVFLECVQDMDHENMFWYRQDPGLGLRLIYFSYDVKMKEKGDIPEGYSVSREKKERFSLILESASTNQTSMYLCASSSGQGWGQPQHFGDGTRLSIL.

CDR3 amino acids: CASSSQGWETQYF. The CDR3 coding sequence is TGTGCCAGTAGTAGTCAGGGCTGGGAGACCCAGTACTTC. The chain carries TRBV19 and TRBJ2-5; D possibly corresponds to TRBD1 (5 bases). The V and J ends lost 4 bases and 5 bases respectively, with 11 bases between them. Looked up from germline, CDR1 is LNHDA and CDR2 is SQIVND (reference sequence). The CDR3 has 13 residues.

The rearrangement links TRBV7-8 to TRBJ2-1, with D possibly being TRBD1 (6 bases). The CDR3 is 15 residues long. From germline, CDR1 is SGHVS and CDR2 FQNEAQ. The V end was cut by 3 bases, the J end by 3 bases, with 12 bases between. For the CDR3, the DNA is TGTGCCAGCAGCTTGCGTGGGGGCGACTACAATGAGCAGTTCTTC. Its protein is CASSLRGGDYNEQFF.

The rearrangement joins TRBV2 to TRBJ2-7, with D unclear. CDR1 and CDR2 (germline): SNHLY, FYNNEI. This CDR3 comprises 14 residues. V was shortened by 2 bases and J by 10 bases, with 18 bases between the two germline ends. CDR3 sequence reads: CASSETSQVLLQYF. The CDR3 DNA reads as TGTGCCAGCAGTGAAACCTCCCAGGTCCTTCTACAGTACTTC.

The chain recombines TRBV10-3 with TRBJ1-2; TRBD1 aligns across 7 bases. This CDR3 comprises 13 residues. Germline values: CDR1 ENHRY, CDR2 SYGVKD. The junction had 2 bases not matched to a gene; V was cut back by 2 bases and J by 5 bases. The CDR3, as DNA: TGTGCCATCAGTGAGCCGACAGGGTATGGCTACACCTTC. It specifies CAISEPTGYGYTF.

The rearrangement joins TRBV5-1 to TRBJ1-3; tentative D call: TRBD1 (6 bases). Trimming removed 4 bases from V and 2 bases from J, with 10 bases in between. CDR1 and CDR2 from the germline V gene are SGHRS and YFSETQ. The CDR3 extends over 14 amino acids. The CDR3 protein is CASSPQGAGNTIYF. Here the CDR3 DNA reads TGCGCCAGCAGCCCACAGGGTGCTGGAAACACCATATATTTT.

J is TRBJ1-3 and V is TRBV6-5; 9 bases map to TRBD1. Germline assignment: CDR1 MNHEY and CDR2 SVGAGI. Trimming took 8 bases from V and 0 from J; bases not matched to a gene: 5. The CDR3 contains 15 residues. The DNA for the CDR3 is TGTGCCAGCCGAACAGGGGGCAGCTCTGGAAACACCATATATTTT. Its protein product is CASRTGGSSGNTIYF.

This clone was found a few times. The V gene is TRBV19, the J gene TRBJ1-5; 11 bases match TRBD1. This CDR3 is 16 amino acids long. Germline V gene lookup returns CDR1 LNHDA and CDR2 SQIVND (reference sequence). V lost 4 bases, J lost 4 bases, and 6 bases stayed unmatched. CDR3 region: CASSTRTGGANQPQHF. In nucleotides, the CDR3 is TGTGCCAGTAGTACCCGGACAGGGGGCGCGAATCAGCCCCAGCATTTT.

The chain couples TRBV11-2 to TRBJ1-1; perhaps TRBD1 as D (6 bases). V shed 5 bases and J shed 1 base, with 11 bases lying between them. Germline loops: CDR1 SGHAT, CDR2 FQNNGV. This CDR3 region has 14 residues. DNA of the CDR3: TGTGCCAGCAGCGTACAGGGACAGAACACTGAAGCTTTCTTT. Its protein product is CASSVQGQNTEAFF.

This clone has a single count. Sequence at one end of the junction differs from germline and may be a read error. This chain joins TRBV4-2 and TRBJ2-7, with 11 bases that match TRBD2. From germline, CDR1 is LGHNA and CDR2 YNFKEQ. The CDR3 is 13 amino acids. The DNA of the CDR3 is TGTGCCAGCAGCCAAGACACTAGCGGGGGATGCCTCTTC. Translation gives CASSQDTSGGCLF.

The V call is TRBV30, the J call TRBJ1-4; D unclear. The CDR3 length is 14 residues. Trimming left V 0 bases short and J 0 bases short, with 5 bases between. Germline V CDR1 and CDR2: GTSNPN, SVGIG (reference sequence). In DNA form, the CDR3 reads TGTGCCTGGAGTGTAACTGCAACTAATGAAAAACTGTTTTTT. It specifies CAWSVTATNEKLFF.

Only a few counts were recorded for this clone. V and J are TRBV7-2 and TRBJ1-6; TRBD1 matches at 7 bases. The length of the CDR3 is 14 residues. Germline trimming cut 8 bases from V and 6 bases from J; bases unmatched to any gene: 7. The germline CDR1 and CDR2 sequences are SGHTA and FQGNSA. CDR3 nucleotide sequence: TGTGCCAGCTCTAGACAGGGAATTAATTCACCCCTCCACTTT. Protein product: CASSRQGINSPLHF.